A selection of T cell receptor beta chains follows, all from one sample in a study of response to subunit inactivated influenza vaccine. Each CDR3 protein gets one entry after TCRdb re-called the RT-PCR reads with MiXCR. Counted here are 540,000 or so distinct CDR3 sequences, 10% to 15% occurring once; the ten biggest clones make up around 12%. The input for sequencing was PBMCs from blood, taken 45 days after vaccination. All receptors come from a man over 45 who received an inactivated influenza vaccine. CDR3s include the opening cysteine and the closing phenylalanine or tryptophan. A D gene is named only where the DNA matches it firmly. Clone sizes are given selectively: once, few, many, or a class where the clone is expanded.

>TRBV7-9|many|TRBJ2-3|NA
CASSLVGGDTQYF
TGTGCCAGCAGCTTAGTGGGGGGAGATACGCAGTATTTT
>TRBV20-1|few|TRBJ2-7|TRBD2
CSARGTSGEQYF
TGCAGTGCTAGAGGGACTAGCGGGGAGCAGTACTTC
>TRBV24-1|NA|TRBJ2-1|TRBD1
CATSDFGTGVDEQFF
TGTGCCACCAGTGATTTCGGGACAGGGGTGGATGAGCAGTTCTTC
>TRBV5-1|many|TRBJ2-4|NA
CASGIGGQNIQYF
TGCGCCAGCGGAATTGGGGGGCAAAACATTCAGTACTTC
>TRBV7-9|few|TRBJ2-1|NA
CASSLGGPSAHEQFF
TGTGCCAGCAGCTTAGGGGGGCCCTCCGCCCATGAGCAGTTCTTC
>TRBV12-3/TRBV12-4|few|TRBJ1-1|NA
CASTDLRKGTEAFF
TGTGCCAGCACCGACCTCAGGAAAGGCACTGAAGCTTTCTTT
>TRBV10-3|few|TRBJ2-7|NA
CAISDWGDEQYF
TGTGCCATCAGTGACTGGGGCGACGAGCAGTACTTC
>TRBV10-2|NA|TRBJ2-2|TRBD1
CASSRGTGYSGELFF
TGCGCCAGCAGTAGGGGGACAGGGTATAGCGGGGAGCTGTTTTTT
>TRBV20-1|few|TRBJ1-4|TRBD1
CSATGTDATNEKLFF
TGCAGTGCAACCGGGACAGATGCAACTAATGAAAAACTGTTTTTT
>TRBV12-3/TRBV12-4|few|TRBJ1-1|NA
CASRIGANTEAFF
TGTGCCAGCAGAATCGGCGCGAACACTGAAGCTTTCTTT
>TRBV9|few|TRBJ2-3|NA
CASSVDGQGPTDTQYF
TGTGCCAGCAGCGTAGATGGGCAGGGGCCCACAGATACGCAGTATTTT
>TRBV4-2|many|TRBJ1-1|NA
CASSQEGRDTEAFF
TGTGCCAGCAGCCAAGAGGGTAGGGACACTGAAGCTTTCTTT
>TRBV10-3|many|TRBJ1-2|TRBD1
CAISESHDRGVYGYTF
TGTGCCATCAGTGAGTCCCATGACAGGGGGGTCTATGGCTACACCTTC
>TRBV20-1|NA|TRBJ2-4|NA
CSASLASTANIQYF
TGCAGTGCTAGTTTAGCGTCTACCGCGAACATTCAGTACTTC
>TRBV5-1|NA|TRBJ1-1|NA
CASSLSTASRNTEAFF
TGCGCCAGCAGCTTGAGTACAGCTTCGAGGAACACTGAAGCTTTCTTT
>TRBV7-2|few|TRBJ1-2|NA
CASSMGSVEGYTF
TGTGCCAGCAGTATGGGGAGCGTAGAGGGCTACACCTTC
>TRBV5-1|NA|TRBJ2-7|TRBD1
CASRGTGSIGEQYF
TGCGCCAGCAGGGGGACAGGTTCTATCGGCGAGCAGTACTTC
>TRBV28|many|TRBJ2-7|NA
CASSSPGSYEQYF
TGTGCCAGCAGTTCCCCCGGCTCCTACGAGCAGTACTTC
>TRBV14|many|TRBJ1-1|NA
CASSQQSRTEAFF
TGTGCCAGCAGCCAACAGTCGAGGACTGAAGCTTTCTTT
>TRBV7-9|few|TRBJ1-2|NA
CASSPQGIYGYTF
TGTGCCAGCAGCCCCCAGGGAATTTATGGCTACACCTTC
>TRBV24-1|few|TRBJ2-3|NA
CATSGARGDTQYF
TGTGCCACCTCTGGGGCTCGGGGGGATACGCAGTATTTT
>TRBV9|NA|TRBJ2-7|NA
CASSVEAGNYEQYF
TGTGCCAGCAGCGTAGAGGCAGGTAACTACGAGCAGTACTTC
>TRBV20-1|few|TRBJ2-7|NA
CSARGRLRSYEQYF
TGCAGTGCTAGAGGGAGGTTGAGGTCCTACGAGCAGTACTTC
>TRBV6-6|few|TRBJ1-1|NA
CASMGGRDTEAFF
TGTGCCAGCATGGGGGGGAGGGACACTGAAGCTTTCTTT
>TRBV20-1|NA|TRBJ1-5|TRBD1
CSARAGTGAQPQHF
TGCAGTGCTAGAGCCGGGACAGGGGCCCAGCCCCAGCATTTT
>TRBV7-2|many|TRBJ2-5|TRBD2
CASSRTSGGTQYF
TGTGCCAGCAGCCGGACTAGCGGGGGGACCCAGTACTTC
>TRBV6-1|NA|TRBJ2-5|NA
CASRPKLRVSQETQYF
TGTGCCAGCAGGCCTAAATTGAGGGTTTCCCAAGAGACCCAGTACTTC